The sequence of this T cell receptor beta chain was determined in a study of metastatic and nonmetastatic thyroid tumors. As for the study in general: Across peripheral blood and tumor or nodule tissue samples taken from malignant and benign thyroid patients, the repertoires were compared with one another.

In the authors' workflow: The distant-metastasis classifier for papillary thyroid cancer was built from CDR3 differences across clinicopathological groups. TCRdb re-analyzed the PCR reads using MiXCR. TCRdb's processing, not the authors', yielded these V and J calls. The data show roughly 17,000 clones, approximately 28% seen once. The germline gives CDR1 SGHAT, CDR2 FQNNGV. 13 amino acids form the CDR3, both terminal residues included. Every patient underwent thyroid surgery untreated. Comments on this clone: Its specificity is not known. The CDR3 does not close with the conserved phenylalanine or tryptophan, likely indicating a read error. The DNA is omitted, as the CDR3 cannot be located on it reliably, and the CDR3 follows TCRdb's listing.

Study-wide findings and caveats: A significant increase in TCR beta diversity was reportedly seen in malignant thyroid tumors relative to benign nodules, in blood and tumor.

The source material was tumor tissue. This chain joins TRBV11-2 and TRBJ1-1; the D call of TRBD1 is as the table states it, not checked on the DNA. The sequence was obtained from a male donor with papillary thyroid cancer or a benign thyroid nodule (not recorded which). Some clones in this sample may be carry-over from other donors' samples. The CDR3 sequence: CASSLLQGAESFL.